This T cell receptor (beta chain) is drawn from a study of cytomegalovirus exposure and HLA in healthy donors. 13 Jbeta primers and 60 Vbeta primers were used for the PCR. The method was immunoSEQ multiplex PCR; TCRdb's version includes in-frame clones alone and lacks a portion of them. The sample contains around 130,000 clones, roughly three fifths of which appear only once. Details on this clone: The antigen is undetermined.

Study-wide results and caveats: Reportedly, cytomegalovirus status was diagnosed with high sensitivity and specificity.

CDR1 MNHEY and CDR2 SVGAGI come from the germline V gene. The trim removed 2 bases at V and 2 bases at J, leaving 5 bases unmatched. The CDR3 contains 15 residues. The chain joins TRBV6-5 to TRBJ2-5; TRBD1 agrees at 7 bases. The origin of this receptor is a woman in her sixties in good health and CMV-seronegative. Source material: PBMCs. The CDR3 DNA reads as TGTGCCAGCAGTTACGGCCTGGGACAGCAAGAGACCCAGTACTTC. Amino acids: CASSYGLGQQETQYF.